This T cell receptor beta chain was recovered during a study of blood T cell repertoires in COVID-19 (dated by TCRdb to about 2020). Regarding the research as a whole: Samples from collaborators originated in the United States, Italy and Spain and spanned both the acute and convalescent phases of COVID-19. Where available, HLA class I and class II types were obtained from metadata supplied by the sample provider rather than from assay-based typing. The samples were drawn from two sources: the first 160 participants of the ongoing ImmuneRACE study, and 1,000 to 1,500 subjects contributed by 6 global collaborators. The dataset comprised deeply sampled blood TCRbeta repertoires from subjects exposed to, actively infected with, or recovered from COVID-19. The material from the prospective study consisted of cDNA or gDNA derived from T cells, B-cell-depleted T cells, or PBMCs. A de-identified subject ID, COVID-19 status, age in years and sex were almost always included in the sample metadata. The repertoires were released in a freely available public database intended as a resource for research on the immune response to SARS-CoV-2. Study-wide conclusions, independent of this receptor: The amount of clinical and demographic metadata varied by source and participant and was provided uncurated.

Including the terminal cysteine and phenylalanine, the CDR3 comprises 14 residues. Just the 42-base CDR3 DNA is kept, in frame starting at base 1. CDR1 and CDR2 are drawn from the germline V gene: SNHLY, FYNNEI. Cut back by 4 bases and 5 bases, the V and J ends lie 15 bases apart. The immunoSEQ Assay, a bias-controlled multiplex PCR, was used to amplify TCRbeta CDR3 regions from genomic DNA. The authors' analysis ran thus. The number of nucleated cells in each sample was estimated from the amplification of reference gene primers within the assay. Sequence reads were collapsed and filtered to measure the absolute abundance of every unique TCRbeta CDR3 rearrangement. Productive Simpson clonality was computed per sample as the square root of Simpson's diversity index over productive rearrangements. TCRdb took this table from immuneACCESS and kept in-frame rearrangements with V and J called. Such tables lack part of the clones; where checked against another copy, unresolved V genes explain under half of the gap, and the rest is unexplained. The DNA was the basis for D and trimming; V, J and clone size are from that table. This sample gives approximately 220,000 clones in total; 80% to 85% of them show up just once. More than 2% of the sample is held by the ten biggest clonotypes.

On this clone: What this receptor recognizes is not known. No per-base quality is available; no much larger clone lies one base away.

Whole blood was collected in K2EDTA tubes by collaborating institutions according to the institutions' own protocols. For TCRbeta analysis, collaborator samples were shipped as frozen whole blood, as isolated PBMCs, or as DNA extracted from either sample type. Specimen: peripheral blood. The chain links TRBV2 with TRBJ2-7; the D gene is perhaps TRBD2, on 6 matching bases. The clonotype was recovered from a woman aged 60-75 years with acute or convalescent COVID-19. The nucleotide sequence reads as follows: TGTGCCAGCAGTGTTAGCGGAGGTCTTGACGAGCAGTACTTC. This translates into CASSVSGGLDEQYF.